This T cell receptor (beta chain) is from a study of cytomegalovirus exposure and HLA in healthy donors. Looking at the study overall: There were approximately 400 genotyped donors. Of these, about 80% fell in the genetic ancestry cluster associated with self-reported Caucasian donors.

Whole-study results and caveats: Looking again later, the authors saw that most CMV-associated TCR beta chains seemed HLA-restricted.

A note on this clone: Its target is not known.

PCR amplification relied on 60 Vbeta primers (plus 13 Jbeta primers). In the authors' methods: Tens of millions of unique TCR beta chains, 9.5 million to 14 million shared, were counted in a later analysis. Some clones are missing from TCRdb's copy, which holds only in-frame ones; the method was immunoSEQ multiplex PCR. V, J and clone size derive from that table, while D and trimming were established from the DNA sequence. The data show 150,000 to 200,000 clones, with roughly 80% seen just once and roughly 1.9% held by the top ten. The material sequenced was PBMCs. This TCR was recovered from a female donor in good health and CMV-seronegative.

The DNA of the CDR3 is TGCGCCAGCAGTGAGGAGAGCTCCTATAATTCACCCCTCCACTTT. Residues: CASSEESSYNSPLHF. The chain uses TRBV10-1 and TRBJ1-6; no clear D. Germline V gives CDR1 WNHNN, CDR2 SYGVQD (reference sequence). Trimming removed 2 bases from V and 0 bases from J, with 5 bases in between. This CDR3 has 15 residues.